The 21 T cell receptor beta chains below were found in one sample sequenced in a study of identical twins. TCRdb reprocessed the 5' RACE reads via MiXCR and lists one record per CDR3 protein. The table lists approximately 680,000 distinct CDR3 sequences, roughly 6.6% of them singletons. This same sample was also part of a study on yellow fever vaccine responses in identical twins.

Material for sequencing was PBMCs. These receptors were collected from a woman aged 18 to 35 in good health.

The chain combines TRBV5-1 with TRBJ1-1; 9 bases align to TRBD1. Germline CDR1 is SGHRS and CDR2 is YFSETQ. The V segment lost 4 bases and the J segment 4 bases; nucleotides outside the gene matches: 8. The CDR3 extends over 15 amino acids. The CDR3 protein is CASSTTTGGGTEAFF. In DNA, the CDR3 is TGCGCCAGCAGCACTACTACAGGGGGCGGCACTGAAGCTTTCTTT. The variable domain in full, completed from reference TRBV5-1 and TRBJ1-1, reads KAGVTQTPRYLIKTRGQQVTLSCSPISGHRSVSWYQQTPGQGLQFLFEYFSETQRNKGNFPGRFSGRQFSNSRSEMNVSTLELGDSALYLCASSTTTGGGTEAFFGQGTRLTVV.

This clonotype was picked up a small number of times. The V and J genes are TRBV5-1 and TRBJ2-1; possibly TRBD1 for D (6 bases). The V gene lost 4 bases and the J gene lost 5 bases, with 16 bases spanning the gap. Germline V gene sequence: CDR1 SGHRS, CDR2 YFSETQ. This CDR3 has 15 amino acids. CDR3 region: CASSPVPGENNEQFF. CDR3 bases: TGCGCCAGCAGCCCAGTCCCAGGGGAAAACAATGAGCAGTTCTTC.

The chain uses TRBV12-3 or TRBV12-4 and TRBJ2-7, with 7 nucleotides matching TRBD1. V was pared by 6 bases and J by 0 bases, with 5 bases of the junction left unmatched. There are 14 residues in the CDR3. CDR3 residues: CASSTGTVSYEQYF. The DNA of the CDR3 is TGTGCCAGCAGCACCGGGACAGTCTCCTACGAGCAGTACTTC.

This clonotype was detected many times. The chain joins TRBV12-3 or TRBV12-4 to TRBJ2-1, with D hard to call. V was cut by 7 bases and J by 1 base, with 8 bases left in between. The CDR3 runs 13 residues. DNA of the CDR3: TGTGCCAGCAATGTTGGGTCCTACAATGAGCAGTTCTTC. As protein: CASNVGSYNEQFF.

The V gene is TRBV5-1, the J gene TRBJ2-1; TRBD1 agrees at 7 bases. V was pared by 4 bases and J by 8 bases, with 6 bases of the junction left unmatched. This CDR3 contains 13 residues. Looked up from germline, CDR1 is SGHRS and CDR2 is YFSETQ. CDR3 DNA sequence: TGCGCCAGCAGCGCAGGGGGTGGCGATGAGCAGTTCTTC. Amino acids: CASSAGGGDEQFF.

The rearrangement joins TRBV6-5 to TRBJ2-5, with D possibly TRBD1 on 5 matching bases. This CDR3 is built from 15 residues. CDR1 and CDR2 (germline): MNHEY, SVGAGI. Trimming removed 2 bases from V and 1 base from J, with 11 bases in between. The CDR3 sequence is CASSYIRGAQETQYF. In DNA, the CDR3 is TGTGCCAGCAGTTACATTAGGGGTGCCCAAGAGACCCAGTACTTC.

V is TRBV7-3 and J is TRBJ2-1, with TRBD2 matching 13 bases. Trimming at V came to 4 bases and at J to 9 bases, leaving 9 bases not matched to a gene. Germline-derived CDR1 and CDR2 are SGHTA and FQGTGA. CDR3 size: 16 residues. The CDR3 DNA is TGTGCCAGCAGCTCTACGGGGACTAGCGGGACTCGTGAGCAGTTCTTC. This sequence encodes CASSSTGTSGTREQFF.

There are many counts of this clonotype. The J gene is TRBJ1-6, the V gene TRBV12-3 or TRBV12-4; possibly TRBD1 for D (6 bases). The CDR3 consists of 12 residues. Trimming cost V 5 bases and J 9 bases, with 8 bases left between them. The CDR3 loop reads CASSPRGSPLHF. DNA for the CDR3: TGTGCCAGCAGTCCCAGGGGTTCACCCCTCCACTTT.

This clonotype showed up many times. J is TRBJ1-1 and V is TRBV7-3, with D unclear. Per germline, CDR1 SGHTA and CDR2 FQGTGA. V was trimmed by 5 bases and J by 2 bases, leaving 15 bases between them. The CDR3 loop spans 15 amino acids. The CDR3 is CASSQSLGINTEAFF. In DNA form, the CDR3 reads TGTGCCAGCAGCCAATCCTTGGGGATTAACACTGAAGCTTTCTTT. The complete variable domain, with remaining parts taken from reference TRBV7-3 and TRBJ1-1, reads GAGVSQTPSNKVTEKGKYVELRCDPISGHTALYWYRQSLGQGPEFLIYFQGTGAADDSGLPNDRFFAVRPEGSVSTLKIQRTERGDSAVYLCASSQSLGINTEAFFGQGTRLTVV.

This clonotype showed up just a few times. This rearrangement joins TRBV28 to TRBJ1-6; D possibly corresponds to TRBD1 (5 bases). Germline V lookup: CDR1 MDHEN, CDR2 SYDVKM. Trimming took 3 bases from V and 0 from J, leaving 21 bases between them. The CDR3 consists of 20 residues. The CDR3, as DNA: TGTGCCAGCAGTTTGGGGTACCCCCCAGGGCACAGCTCCTATAATTCACCCCTCCACTTT. Amino acids: CASSLGYPPGHSSYNSPLHF. Variable domain in full (rest from reference TRBV28 and TRBJ1-6): DVKVTQSSRYLVKRTGEKVFLECVQDMDHENMFWYRQDPGLGLRLIYFSYDVKMKEKGDIPEGYSVSREKKERFSLILESASTNQTSMYLCASSLGYPPGHSSYNSPLHFGNGTRLTVT.

This clonotype has just a few counts. The V gene is TRBV7-6, the J gene TRBJ2-3, with a possible D match to TRBD1 (5 bases). The CDR3 length is 15 residues. Between the trimmed V and J ends, which lost 1 base and 2 bases, there was a span of 10 bases. Germline assignment: CDR1 SGHVS and CDR2 FNYEAQ. In DNA, the CDR3 is TGTGCCAGCAGCTTAGTGGGGCCTGCCACAGATACGCAGTATTTT. Its protein product is CASSLVGPATDTQYF.

The chain employs TRBV10-3 and TRBJ2-4; D remains unclear. Trimming took off 3 bases at V and 0 bases at J, with 3 bases between the two ends. Per germline, CDR1 ENHRY and CDR2 SYGVKD. The CDR3 extends over 13 amino acids. Written as DNA, the CDR3 is TGTGCCATCAGTGACGTAGCCAAAAACATTCAGTACTTC. Translated: CAISDVAKNIQYF.

This clonotype came up many times. The chain employs TRBV18 and TRBJ2-3; 7 bases are shared with TRBD1. The CDR3 covers 14 residues. V was clipped by 2 bases and J by 6 bases; unmatched bases: 5. CDR1 is KGHSH, CDR2 LQKENI, per germline. CDR3 coding DNA: TGTGCCAGCTCACCAAGAGGACAGGTGGATACGCAGTATTTT. It yields the protein CASSPRGQVDTQYF.

This clonotype was counted between two and nine times. The chain employs TRBV7-2 and TRBJ1-1; D is perhaps TRBD1 (5 bases). Germline V gene sequence: CDR1 SGHTA, CDR2 FQGNSA. The CDR3 consists of 15 residues. With 3 bases removed from V and 4 bases from J, the gap between germline ends came to 15 bases. Written as DNA, the CDR3 is TGTGCCAGCAGCTTGCTTCGACAGTTCGGCACTGAAGCTTTCTTT. Translating gives CASSLLRQFGTEAFF.

This clonotype was picked up many times. V usage is TRBV3-1 and J usage is TRBJ2-1; D unresolved. Germline CDR1 is LGHDT and CDR2 is YNNKEL (reference sequence). The CDR3 is made up of 12 amino acids. Trimming pared 4 bases from V and 9 bases from J, leaving 10 bases between. The CDR3 loop reads CASSRQAREQFF. As DNA, the CDR3 is TGTGCCAGCAGCCGCCAGGCACGTGAGCAGTTCTTC.

V and J are TRBV7-9 and TRBJ2-4, with 9 bases lining up with TRBD2. The germline CDR1 and CDR2 sequences are SEHNR and FQNEAQ (reference sequence). The CDR3 length is 16 residues. The ends lost 5 bases at V and 8 bases at J; junction bases unmatched: 13. The CDR3 loop reads CASSPLAGHSMDIQYF. CDR3 bases: TGTGCCAGCAGCCCGCTAGCGGGGCACAGCATGGACATTCAGTACTTC.

In its sample, this clonotype was seen many times. This chain links TRBV4-2 with TRBJ2-3; TRBD2 agrees at 8 bases. Germline lookup yields CDR1 LGHNA and CDR2 YNFKEQ. CDR3 length equals 16 residues. The J segment lost 3 bases and the V segment lost 4 bases, leaving 9 bases of the junction unmatched. The CDR3 loop reads CASSPTSGGTTDTQYF. The CDR3 coding sequence is TGTGCCAGCAGCCCTACGAGCGGGGGTACGACAGATACGCAGTATTTT.

To note about this clonotype: An end of the junction does not agree with germline; a read error may underlie this. The chain links TRBV15 to TRBJ2-3; D remains unclear. Germline V CDR1 and CDR2: LNHNV, YYDKDF (reference sequence). The CDR3 covers 9 residues. This CDR3 is CATSRAGRF. The CDR3 nucleotides read TGTGCCACCAGCAGAGCGGGCCGATTT.

This chain uses TRBV20-1 with TRBJ1-4, with 9 bases identical to TRBD1. The junction had 8 bases not matched to a gene; V was cut back by 7 bases and J by 8 bases. The CDR3 loop spans 13 amino acids. Per the germline V gene, CDR1 is DFQATT and CDR2 is SNEGSKA (reference sequence). The CDR3, as DNA: TGCAGTGGCTTGGGACAGGGAATCGAAAAACTGTTTTTT. Translating gives CSGLGQGIEKLFF.

In this sample, this clonotype turned up a few times. As DNA, the CDR3 is TGTGCCAGCGAGACGGGAGGGCCTAGGAATGAGCAGTTCTTC. It is translated as CASETGGPRNEQFF. The rearrangement links TRBV27 to TRBJ2-1; 8 nucleotides line up with TRBD2. The ends lost 8 bases at V and 7 bases at J; junction bases unmatched: 10. This CDR3 contains 14 residues. Per the germline V gene, CDR1 is MNHEY and CDR2 is SMNVEV (reference sequence).

The V call is TRBV29-1, the J call TRBJ2-1; 9 bases line up with TRBD1. Germline V CDR1 and CDR2: SQVTM, ANQGSEA. V lost 6 bases and J lost 2; bases outside the gene matches: 14. The CDR3 spans 17 residues. Here the CDR3 reads CSVDRPGGQGTYNEQFF. CDR3 nucleotides: TGCAGCGTCGATCGGCCGGGTGGACAGGGGACCTACAATGAGCAGTTCTTC.